The rows below give T cell receptor beta chains drawn from one sample of a study of PD-L1 blockade in urothelial cancer. Here immunoSEQ multiplex PCR was the method, and the copy in TCRdb shows in-frame clones only, minus some. The profile shows approximately 38,000 clones, over 70% of them singletons. The sequencing used PBMCs, collected around atezolizumab (anti-PD-L1) treatment. Receptor source: a man aged 55-75 years with urothelial cancer. The CDR3 runs from the conserved cysteine through the conserved F or W. A D gene is named only where the DNA matches it firmly. Not all rows give a size; the values are once, few, many and, for expanded clones, a class.

D gene	V gene	clone size	J gene	CDR3 DNA	CDR3 protein
TRBD2	TRBV7-9	NA	TRBJ2-1	TGTGCCAGCAGCTTAGCGCAAGGACTAGCGGGATGGGGTGAGCAGTTCTTC	CASSLAQGLAGWGEQFF
TRBD1	TRBV7-8	NA	TRBJ2-3	TGTGCCAGCAGCTTTATGGGACAGGGAAGCACAGATACGCAGTATTTT	CASSFMGQGSTDTQYF
NA	TRBV19	once	TRBJ2-7	TGTGCCAGTAGTATAAGGACTCACTCGAGCTCCTACGAGCAGTACTTC	CASSIRTHSSSYEQYF
NA	TRBV10-1	NA	TRBJ1-1	TGCGCCAGCAGACTGACAGAGAACACTGAAGCTTTCTTT	CASRLTENTEAFF
TRBD2	TRBV4-2	NA	TRBJ2-5	TGTGCCAGCAGCCAAGGCAAGCGGGGGGACCAAGAGACCCAGTACTTC	CASSQGKRGDQETQYF
NA	TRBV28	NA	TRBJ1-2	TGTGCCAGCACCCCGGGGAGAGATTATGGCTACACCTTC	CASTPGRDYGYTF
TRBD1	TRBV4-3	NA	TRBJ1-2	TGCGCCAGCAGCCAAGATACCGGGACAGGCCCGTGCTTC	CASSQDTGTGPCF
TRBD2	TRBV10-1	NA	TRBJ2-2	TGCGCCAGCAGGCCTACTAGCGGGATGAACACCGGGGAGCTGTTTTTT	CASRPTSGMNTGELFF
TRBD2	TRBV14	NA	TRBJ2-7	TGTGCCAGCAGCCAAGCCCGAAGCGGGATTAGATACGAGCAGTACTTC	CASSQARSGIRYEQYF
TRBD2	TRBV28	NA	TRBJ2-5	TGTGCCAGCAGTCCCTCCTTGACTAGCCACCAAGAGACCCAGTACTTC	CASSPSLTSHQETQYF
NA	TRBV19	NA	TRBJ2-6	TGTGCCAGTAGCCTAAACTCTGGGGCCAACGTCCTGACTTTC	CASSLNSGANVLTF
NA	TRBV19	NA	TRBJ2-1	TGTGCCAGTAGTTTTAGCGGAGGCCCCTATGGGCAGTTCTTC	CASSFSGGPYGQFF